The 3 T cell receptor beta chains in this list originate from one sample, sequenced in a study of CD8+ T cells in alopecia areata. Isolated RNA was reverse transcribed into cDNA used as the sequencing template. Sequencing used immunoSEQ multiplex PCR; TCRdb keeps in-frame clones, though not all of them. Among 150,000 to 200,000 clones listed, 50% to 70% were seen once. Specified treatment: oral pan-JAK inhibitor, 5-10 mg twice daily. The sequenced sample was CD4+ T cells sorted from blood, obtained at week 4, from a patient treated with tofacitinib. These receptors came from a human donor with alopecia areata.

This clone has more than one count but fewer than ten. The J gene is TRBJ2-3, the V gene TRBV20-1; D call uncertain. This CDR3 has 11 residues. Germline V gene sequence: CDR1 DFQATT, CDR2 SNEGSKA (reference sequence). Trimming removed 5 bases from V and 6 bases from J, with 9 bases in between. The CDR3 sequence: CSAHYLDTQYF. The CDR3 DNA is TGCAGTGCTCACTACCTTGATACGCAGTATTTT.

There are a few counts of this clone. The J gene is TRBJ2-5, the V gene TRBV29-1; 12 nucleotides line up with TRBD1. The CDR3 runs to 16 residues. Trimming at V came to 2 bases and at J to 4 bases, leaving 8 bases not matched to a gene. Germline V gene data show CDR1 as SQVTM and CDR2 as ANQGSEA. The CDR3 region has the DNA TGCAGCGTTGAACCGGGACAGGGGGCAGAGGTAGAGACCCAGTACTTC. Its translation: CSVEPGQGAEVETQYF.

This clone was seen only once. This rearrangement joins TRBV7-3 to TRBJ1-1, with D possibly TRBD1 on 5 matching bases. The CDR3 runs 13 residues. V gave up 2 bases and J gave up 5 bases, with 9 bases separating them. The germline CDR1 and CDR2 sequences are SGHTA and FQGTGA. CDR3 nucleotides: TGTGCCAGCAGCTTACTGGGGACTACTGAAGCTTTCTTT. It specifies CASSLLGTTEAFF.